Only a few counts were recorded for the clone carrying this T cell receptor (beta chain). The sample comes from a study of blood T cell repertoires in COVID-19. CDR1 is KGHDR, CDR2 SFDVKD, per germline. The CDR3 has 13 residues. V shed 7 bases and J 5 bases; nucleotides not matched to a gene: 6. Profiled with immunoSEQ multiplex PCR; TCRdb holds only in-frame clones, not every one. Here the sample spans about 120,000 clones, 78% being singletons. The sequencing input was peripheral blood. The sequence derives from a man between 70 and 80 years old with acute or convalescent COVID-19. V gene TRBV24-1 combines with J gene TRBJ2-5, with 7 bases lining up with TRBD1. CDR3 in DNA: TGTGCCACCAGCAGGGGGTTCCGGGAGACCCAGTACTTC. Its translation is CATSRGFRETQYF.